A single sample is the source of the 9 T cell receptor beta chains below, sequenced in a study of T cell responses to AZD1222 COVID-19 vaccine. The data were produced by immunoSEQ multiplex PCR, yet TCRdb's version contains in-frame clones alone and is incomplete. The data contain roughly 110,000 clones, roughly 90% of them seen just once; the ten biggest clones take up roughly 5.1%. Specimen: peripheral blood, collected on day 0 of AZD1222 vaccination. These receptors all stem from an adult in good health.

The CDR3 nucleotides read TGTGCCAGCCGGACAGGCAATGAGCAGTTCTTC. Protein product: CASRTGNEQFF. The chain carries TRBV6-5 and TRBJ2-1; the match to TRBD1 covers 7 bases. Trimming took 8 bases from V and 6 from J; bases not matched to a gene: 1. CDR3 length equals 11 residues. From germline, CDR1 is MNHEY and CDR2 SVGAGI.

V usage is TRBV5-5 and J usage is TRBJ1-4, with D unresolved. This CDR3 has 14 residues. V was cut by 3 bases and J by 0 bases, with 6 bases left in between. From germline, CDR1 is SGHKS and CDR2 YYEKEE (reference sequence). The CDR3 here is CASSSLSTNEKLFF. In DNA form, the CDR3 reads TGTGCCAGCAGCTCCCTCTCAACTAATGAAAAACTGTTTTTT.

Comment on this clone: An end of the junction differs from the germline gene, which may be a read error. This chain uses TRBV6-4 with TRBJ1-2; TRBD1 matches 9 bases. The CDR3 covers 13 residues. Germline V lookup: CDR1 MRHNA, CDR2 SNTAGT. In DNA form, the CDR3 reads TGTGCTAGCAGGACAGGGGCCGGTAGTGGCTACACCTTC. This sequence encodes CASRTGAGSGYTF.

The chain couples TRBV3-1 (or the pseudogene TRBV3-2) to TRBJ1-5; TRBD1 aligns across 9 bases. CDR1 is LGHDT and CDR2 is YNNKEL in the germline V gene (reference sequence). V lost 4 bases and J lost 5; bases outside the gene matches: 3. CDR3 length equals 14 residues. CDR3 loop: CASSPGQGYQPQHF. The CDR3 nucleotides read TGTGCCAGCAGCCCAGGACAGGGGTATCAGCCCCAGCATTTT.

V is TRBV6-5 and J is TRBJ1-2, with 8 bases identical to TRBD1. CDR3 length: 14 residues. J gave up 4 bases and V 10 bases, and 11 bases lay outside the gene matches. Germline values: CDR1 MNHEY, CDR2 SVGAGI. The CDR3 loop is CATAKDRVSYGYTF. For the CDR3, the DNA is TGTGCCACCGCTAAGGACAGGGTGAGCTATGGCTACACCTTC.

The chain is built from TRBV9 and TRBJ2-3; 7 bases are shared with TRBD2. This CDR3 is 14 amino acids long. Germline CDR1 SGDLS, CDR2 YYNGEE. V gave up 3 bases and J gave up 2 bases; unmatched junction bases: 3. The CDR3 protein is CASSARDYTDTQYF. The CDR3 DNA is TGTGCCAGCAGCGCCCGGGACTACACAGATACGCAGTATTTT. The full variable domain, completed using reference TRBV9 and TRBJ2-3, is DSGVTQTPKHLITATGQRVTLRCSPRSGDLSVYWYQQSLDQGLQFLIQYYNGEERAKGNILERFSAQQFPDLHSELNLSSLELGDSALYFCASSARDYTDTQYFGPGTRLTVL.

The chain recombines TRBV9 with TRBJ2-1; TRBD2 is a possible D gene (5 bases). In germline, CDR1 is SGDLS, CDR2 YYNGEE. Trimming cost V 0 bases and J 4 bases, with 8 bases left between them. The CDR3 loop spans 14 amino acids. CDR3 region: CASSVGSGYNEQFF. The DNA of the CDR3 is TGTGCCAGCAGCGTAGGGAGCGGTTACAATGAGCAGTTCTTC.

This chain links TRBV27 with TRBJ2-3; 10 bases are shared with TRBD2. This CDR3 has 18 residues. V lost 5 bases, J lost 0 bases, and 11 bases stayed unmatched. Germline CDR1 MNHEY, CDR2 SMNVEV (reference sequence). CDR3 coding DNA: TGTGCCAGCAGTCTGACTAGCGGGTTCCCTATTAGCACAGATACGCAGTATTTT. Residues: CASSLTSGFPISTDTQYF.

The chain is built from TRBV18 and TRBJ2-1; no clear D. CDR1 KGHSH and CDR2 LQKENI come from the germline V gene. This CDR3 comprises 13 residues. The V gene lost 3 bases and the J gene lost 4 bases, with 7 bases spanning the gap. The CDR3 DNA is TGTGCCAGCTCACCGGCTCTTTACAATGAGCAGTTCTTC. This encodes CASSPALYNEQFF.